This T cell receptor (beta chain) stems from a study of identical twins. Findings and limits, study-wide: In beta out-of-frame sequences, the excess sharing between twins was weaker.

This clonotype has a handful of counts. Its antigen remains unknown. TCRdb ran MiXCR on the 5' RACE reads and lists one entry per CDR3 protein. Among roughly 720,000 distinct CDR3 sequences listed, around a sixth were seen once. Per the germline V gene, CDR1 is MGHRA and CDR2 is YSYEKL. With 1 base removed from V and 8 bases from J, the gap between germline ends came to 12 bases. CDR3 length: 14 amino acids. These records were also assigned to another study, of T cells expressing NK-cell markers. From that report: Of eight sequenced donors, seven were HCMV-seropositive and one HCMV-seronegative.

V and J are TRBV4-1 and TRBJ2-1, with D unresolved. The receptor comes from a woman between 18 and 29 years old in good health. The sequenced sample was PBMCs. The CDR3 is CASSQGSRIDEQFF. CDR3 bases: TGCGCCAGCAGCCAAGGATCCAGAATCGATGAGCAGTTCTTC.